The 30 T cell receptor beta chains given below trace back to one sample, sequenced in a study of OX40 agonist ivuxolimab in advanced cancers. Measured with immunoSEQ multiplex PCR; TCRdb has only the in-frame clones, and not every one. The table has tens of thousands of clones, around 94% seen once. Specimen: CD4+ or CD8+ T cells sorted from blood, collected in a trial of the OX40 agonist ivuxolimab. The receptors were sampled from an adult with an advanced solid tumor such as melanoma, head and neck, liver or kidney cancer.

The chain recombines TRBV7-9 with TRBJ2-1; D gene unclear. The V and J ends lost 1 base and 3 bases respectively, with 7 bases between them. CDR3 length: 14 residues. CDR1 and CDR2 from the germline V gene are SEHNR and FQNEAQ (reference sequence). The CDR3 region has the DNA TGTGCCAGCAGCTTAGTGGGCCTCTACAATGAGCAGTTCTTC. It is translated as CASSLVGLYNEQFF.

V gene TRBV28 combines with J gene TRBJ2-2; 10 nucleotides line up with TRBD2. Germline-derived CDR1 and CDR2 are MDHEN and SYDVKM. Unmatched junction bases numbered 11, after V lost 6 bases and J lost 4 bases. The CDR3 extends over 17 amino acids. The CDR3 DNA sequence: TGTGCCAGCAGCCCAACCCTAGCGGGAGTGGGCACCGGGGAGCTGTTTTTT. Protein sequence: CASSPTLAGVGTGELFF.

This CDR3 is CATRTTEAFF. For the CDR3, the DNA is TGTGCCACCAGGACCACTGAAGCTTTCTTT. V is TRBV6-5 and J is TRBJ1-1; the D is unclear. The V gene's germline CDR1 is MNHEY and CDR2 SVGAGI. The ends were cut back, 10 bases at V and 4 bases at J, with 7 bases in the middle. The CDR3 length is 10 residues.

The V and J genes are TRBV6-6 and TRBJ1-6; 7 nucleotides agree with TRBD1. This CDR3 region has 15 residues. Germline CDR1 is MNHNY and CDR2 is SVGAGI (reference sequence). V shed 7 bases, J shed 14 bases, and the junction held 17 bases outside the gene matches. The CDR3, as DNA: TGTGCCAGCACCGAATCCGGGACAGCCCTTATGGCCCTCCACTTT. Its protein is CASTESGTALMALHF.

A word on this clone: The junction does not match germline at one end; this may be a read error. This chain connects TRBV7-7 to TRBJ2-1, with TRBD1 identical over 7 bases. CDR1 SSHAT and CDR2 FNYEAQ come from the germline V gene (reference sequence). The length of the CDR3 is 14 residues. The DNA for the CDR3 is TGTGCTAGCAGCCCGACAGGGCCCTGGAATGAGCAGTTCTTC. It specifies CASSPTGPWNEQFF.

The rearrangement uses TRBV5-1 and TRBJ1-1, with 10 bases fitting TRBD1. The length of the CDR3 is 16 residues. V shed 4 bases, J shed 3 bases, and the junction held 9 bases outside the gene matches. The germline gives CDR1 SGHRS, CDR2 YFSETQ. CDR3 in amino acids: CASSISSGTGDTEAFF. The CDR3 bases are TGCGCCAGCAGCATTTCATCCGGGACAGGGGACACTGAAGCTTTCTTT.

This chain uses TRBV9 with TRBJ2-3; no definite D call. CDR1 and CDR2 (germline): SGDLS, YYNGEE. The V end was cut by 3 bases, the J end by 4 bases, with 18 bases between. The CDR3 extends over 16 amino acids. CDR3 sequence: CASSAPSPRVPDTQYF. CDR3 bases: TGTGCCAGCAGCGCCCCCAGCCCCCGGGTTCCAGATACGCAGTATTTT.

CDR3 protein: CASSTHGNSPLHF. In DNA form, the CDR3 reads TGTGCCAGCAGTACCCACGGGAATTCACCCCTCCACTTT. The chain uses TRBV6-5 and TRBJ1-6; D call uncertain. The germline V gene has CDR1 MNHEY and CDR2 SVGAGI. The CDR3 is 13 amino acids. V was pared by 5 bases and J by 7 bases, with 9 bases between.

The rearrangement links TRBV27 to TRBJ1-5; 8 bases are shared with TRBD1. The CDR3 extends over 14 amino acids. V trimming: 5 bases; J trimming: 4 bases; junction bases outside the gene matches: 4. CDR1 MNHEY and CDR2 SMNVEV come from the germline V gene (reference sequence). The CDR3 sequence: CASSPTGGNQPQHF. The CDR3, as DNA: TGTGCCAGCAGTCCTACAGGGGGGAATCAGCCCCAGCATTTT.

The rearrangement joins TRBV19 to TRBJ2-2; 10 positions match TRBD2. The germline V gene has CDR1 LNHDA and CDR2 SQIVND (reference sequence). The CDR3 consists of 15 residues. V trimming: 5 bases; J trimming: 6 bases; junction bases outside the gene matches: 6. The chain's CDR3 is CASSASSGSAGELFF. Written as DNA, the CDR3 is TGTGCCAGTAGTGCCTCTAGCGGGAGCGCCGGGGAGCTGTTTTTT.

The chain has TRBV27 and TRBJ2-6; perhaps D is TRBD1 or TRBD2 (5 bases each). Germline CDR1 and CDR2: MNHEY and SMNVEV (reference sequence). V was cut by 2 bases and J by 0 bases, with 5 bases left in between. This CDR3 contains 15 residues. CDR3 in amino acids: CASSLGGSGANVLTF. The CDR3 nucleotides read TGTGCCAGCAGTTTAGGGGGCTCTGGGGCCAACGTCCTGACTTTC. The variable domain in full, with the rest retrieved from reference TRBV27 and TRBJ2-6, is EAQVTQNPRYLITVTGKKLTVTCSQNMNHEYMSWYRQDPGLGLRQIYYSMNVEVTDKGDVPEGYKVSRKEKRNFPLILESPSPNQTSLYFCASSLGGSGANVLTFGAGSRLTVL.

J is TRBJ2-4 and V is TRBV29-1, with D unresolved. V was cut by 0 bases and J by 0 bases, with 9 bases left in between. The germline gives CDR1 SQVTM, CDR2 ANQGSEA. The length of the CDR3 is 15 residues. The CDR3 sequence is CSVEDGRLAKNIQYF. The CDR3 coding sequence is TGCAGCGTTGAAGATGGCCGGCTAGCCAAAAACATTCAGTACTTC.

This chain joins TRBV10-3 and TRBJ2-7, with 9 bases lining up with TRBD1. With 7 bases clipped from V and 10 bases from J, the junction kept 8 bases outside the gene matches. Germline V gives CDR1 ENHRY, CDR2 SYGVKD. The CDR3 length is 12 residues. This CDR3 is CAINDRGADQYF. The CDR3 region has the DNA TGTGCCATCAATGACAGGGGGGCGGATCAGTACTTC.

V is TRBV28 and J is TRBJ1-1, with a tentative D call TRBD1 (5 bases). Germline assignment: CDR1 MDHEN and CDR2 SYDVKM. With 0 bases removed from V and 4 bases from J, the gap between germline ends came to 9 bases. The length of the CDR3 is 14 residues. The CDR3 here is CASSLWGPVTEAFF. Here the CDR3 DNA reads TGTGCCAGCAGTTTATGGGGGCCCGTCACTGAAGCTTTCTTT.

V usage is TRBV9 and J usage is TRBJ2-7; D is unclear. The CDR3 totals 15 residues. Germline CDR1 SGDLS, CDR2 YYNGEE. Trimming left V 0 bases short and J 3 bases short, with 13 bases between. The CDR3 region has the DNA TGTGCCAGCAGCGTAGCGGACCGCCGGAGCTACGAGCAGTACTTC. This gives the protein CASSVADRRSYEQYF.

The rearrangement joins TRBV7-9 to TRBJ1-1; D remains unclear. V was cut by 4 bases and J by 3 bases, with 12 bases left in between. The germline V gene has CDR1 SEHNR and CDR2 FQNEAQ (reference sequence). CDR3 length: 14 residues. CDR3: CASSWVRVDTEAFF. DNA for the CDR3: TGTGCCAGCAGCTGGGTACGGGTAGACACTGAAGCTTTCTTT.

This chain connects TRBV10-3 to TRBJ2-7, with 10 bases fitting TRBD1. Germline V gene data show CDR1 as ENHRY and CDR2 as SYGVKD. The CDR3 totals 14 residues. Trimming removed 3 bases from V and 6 bases from J; junction bases left unmatched: 5. CDR3 sequence (DNA): TGTGCCATCAGTGACCCGGGACAGGGGCGCGAGCAGTACTTC. This encodes CAISDPGQGREQYF.

This chain joins TRBV9 and TRBJ2-2; TRBD2 matches 7 bases. Germline CDR1 reads SGDLS; CDR2 reads YYNGEE. J lost 5 bases, V lost 2 bases, and 12 bases had no gene match. The CDR3 totals 17 residues. The CDR3: CASSVKREVSSTGELFF. Here the CDR3 DNA reads TGTGCCAGCAGCGTCAAGCGGGAAGTGAGTTCGACCGGGGAGCTGTTTTTT.

The chain uses TRBV4-2 and TRBJ1-3, with D possibly being TRBD1 (6 bases). With 1 base removed from V and 0 bases from J, the gap between germline ends came to 13 bases. Per germline, CDR1 LGHNA and CDR2 YNFKEQ. CDR3 length: 17 residues. CDR3 DNA: TGTGCCAGCAGCCAAGTGGGGGGGGCTAGCTCTGGAAACACCATATATTTT. Translating gives CASSQVGGASSGNTIYF.

The CDR3 reads CAISESTDYYGYTF. CDR3 nucleotide sequence: TGTGCCATCAGTGAGTCGACGGACTACTATGGCTACACCTTC. J is TRBJ1-2 and V is TRBV10-3; D ambiguous. Germline values: CDR1 ENHRY, CDR2 SYGVKD. The CDR3 extends over 14 amino acids. Trimming took 0 bases from V and 3 from J, leaving 8 bases between them.

This clone appeared a few times. This CDR3 is CASSIGTGAADEQYF. The CDR3 region has the DNA TGTGCCAGTAGTATAGGGACAGGGGCCGCGGACGAGCAGTACTTC. The V gene is TRBV19, the J gene TRBJ2-7, with 9 bases aligning to TRBD1. The CDR3 spans 15 residues. Trimming at V came to 1 base and at J to 5 bases, leaving 6 bases not matched to a gene. CDR1 LNHDA and CDR2 SQIVND come from the germline V gene (reference sequence).

The chain joins TRBV7-2 to TRBJ1-2; D is perhaps TRBD1 (5 bases). The CDR3 is 15 residues long. CDR1 SGHTA and CDR2 FQGNSA come from the germline V gene. V lost 5 bases, J lost 1 base, and 14 bases lay in between. This CDR3 reads CASSRAGTGNYGYTF. The CDR3 DNA follows: TGTGCCAGCAGCCGAGCCGGGACGGGTAACTATGGCTACACCTTC.

The chain is built from TRBV5-3 and TRBJ2-3; maybe TRBD1 (5 bases). TRBV5-3 qualifies as an ORF whose function is uncertain. The CDR3 consists of 15 residues. V was clipped by 0 bases and J by 6 bases, with 14 bases between them. In DNA, the CDR3 is TGTGCCAGAAGCTTGGACCGTGACTGGGGCGATACGCAGTATTTT. Amino acids: CARSLDRDWGDTQYF.

The CDR3 DNA reads TGTGCCAGCAGTCAGAGGGACCGGGGGGCTGGCTCCTACGAGCAGTACTTC. It encodes CASSQRDRGAGSYEQYF. V and J are TRBV2 and TRBJ2-7, with a possible D match to TRBD2 (7 bases). The CDR3 has 17 amino acids. In germline, CDR1 is SNHLY, CDR2 FYNNEI. The V gene lost 5 bases and the J gene lost 0 bases, with 20 bases spanning the gap.

The rearrangement uses TRBV15 and TRBJ2-1; a possible D gene is TRBD2 (6 bases). Germline lookup yields CDR1 LNHNV and CDR2 YYDKDF (reference sequence). Trimming cost V 4 bases and J 9 bases, with 13 bases left between them. The CDR3 has 13 amino acids. The CDR3 coding sequence is TGTGCCACCAGCACCCGGACGGAGGGTGAGCAGTTCTTC. Protein sequence: CATSTRTEGEQFF.

The chain couples TRBV13 to TRBJ2-7; 9 bases align to TRBD1. Germline trimming cut 6 bases from V and 6 bases from J; bases unmatched to any gene: 12. CDR1 PRHDT and CDR2 FYEKMQ come from the germline V gene (reference sequence). The CDR3 totals 15 residues. The CDR3 region has the DNA TGTGCCAGCAGTTCTACTCCTCCGACAGGGGGCGAGCAGTACTTC. It codes for CASSSTPPTGGEQYF.

CDR3 nucleotides: TGTGCCAGCAGTACCCTAAACGGAGGCGATGAGCAGTTCTTC. This sequence encodes CASSTLNGGDEQFF. The rearrangement uses TRBV27 and TRBJ2-1; possibly TRBD2 for D (5 bases). The CDR3 sequence is 14 residues long. Germline assignment: CDR1 MNHEY and CDR2 SMNVEV (reference sequence). V shed 5 bases and J shed 8 bases, with 16 bases lying between them.

This chain uses TRBV12-5 with TRBJ2-7; 9 bases are shared with TRBD1. Per germline, CDR1 LGHNT and CDR2 FRNRAP. This CDR3 is built from 15 residues. V shed 4 bases, J shed 5 bases, and the junction held 9 bases outside the gene matches. The CDR3 region is CASGSPGTGFNEQYF. The CDR3 bases are TGTGCTAGTGGTTCTCCCGGGACAGGGTTCAACGAGCAGTACTTC.

DNA for the CDR3: TGCGCCAGCAGTGAGCCGTCGGGGGGGGCTGAAGCTTTCTTT. It specifies CASSEPSGGAEAFF. The chain couples TRBV10-1 to TRBJ1-1, with D maybe TRBD1 (5 bases). The CDR3 extends over 14 amino acids. Trimming removed 2 bases at V and 6 bases at J, with 13 bases between. Per the germline V gene, CDR1 is WNHNN and CDR2 is SYGVQD (reference sequence).

The chain is built from TRBV27 and TRBJ2-4; weak D call: TRBD1 (5 bases). V lost 6 bases, J lost 8 bases, and 20 bases lay in between. Germline assignment: CDR1 MNHEY and CDR2 SMNVEV (reference sequence). The CDR3 spans 15 residues. The CDR3 sequence is CASSPSVKGDHIQYF. The CDR3 DNA reads as TGTGCCAGCAGCCCCTCGGTGAAAGGGGATCACATTCAGTACTTC.